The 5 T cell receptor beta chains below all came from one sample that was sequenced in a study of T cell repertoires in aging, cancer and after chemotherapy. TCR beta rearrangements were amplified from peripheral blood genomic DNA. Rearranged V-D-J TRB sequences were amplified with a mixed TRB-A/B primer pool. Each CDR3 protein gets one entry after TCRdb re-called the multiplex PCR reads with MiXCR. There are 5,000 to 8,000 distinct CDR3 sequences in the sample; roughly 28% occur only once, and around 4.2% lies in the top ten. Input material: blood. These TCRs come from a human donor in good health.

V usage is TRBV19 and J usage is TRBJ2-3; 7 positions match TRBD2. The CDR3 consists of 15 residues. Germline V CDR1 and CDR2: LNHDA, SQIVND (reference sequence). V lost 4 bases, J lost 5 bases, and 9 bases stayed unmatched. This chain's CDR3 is CASSSRLADLDTQYF. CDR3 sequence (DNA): TGTGCCAGTAGTAGTCGTCTAGCGGACTTAGATACGCAGTATTTT. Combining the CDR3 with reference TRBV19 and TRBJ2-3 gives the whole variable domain DGGITQSPKYLFRKEGQNVTLSCEQNLNHDAMYWYRQDPGQGLRLIYYSQIVNDFQKGDIAEGYSVSREKKESFPLTVTSAQKNPTAFYLCASSSRLADLDTQYFGPGTRLTVL.

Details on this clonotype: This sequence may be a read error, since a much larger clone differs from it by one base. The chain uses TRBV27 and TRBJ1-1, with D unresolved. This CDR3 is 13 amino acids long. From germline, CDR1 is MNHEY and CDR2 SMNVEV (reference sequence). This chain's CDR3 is CASSAYLGAEASF. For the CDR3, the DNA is TGTGCCAGCAGTGCGTATTTGGGAGCTGAAGCTTCCTTT.

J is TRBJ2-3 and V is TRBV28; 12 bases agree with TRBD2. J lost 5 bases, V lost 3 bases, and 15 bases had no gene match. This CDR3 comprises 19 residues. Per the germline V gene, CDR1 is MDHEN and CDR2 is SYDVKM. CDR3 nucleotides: TGTGCCAGCAGTTTGGGGCTAGCGGGAGGGCCTCTATTTGGAGATACGCAGTATTTT. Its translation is CASSLGLAGGPLFGDTQYF.

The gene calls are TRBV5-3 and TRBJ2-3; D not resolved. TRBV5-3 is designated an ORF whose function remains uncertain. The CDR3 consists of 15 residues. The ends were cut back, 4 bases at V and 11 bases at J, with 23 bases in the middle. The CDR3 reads CARSPRPAALWGQYF. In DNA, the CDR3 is TGTGCCAGAAGCCCCAGGCCCGCCGCCTTATGGGGGCAGTATTTT.

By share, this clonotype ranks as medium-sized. For the CDR3, the DNA is TGTGCCAGCAGCTTGATGGGGAATGAAAAACTGTTTTTT. This sequence encodes CASSLMGNEKLFF. The chain has TRBV5-6 and TRBJ1-4; D call uncertain. CDR1 is SGHDT, CDR2 YYEEEE, per germline. CDR3 size: 13 residues. V shed 1 base and J shed 5 bases, with 6 bases lying between them.